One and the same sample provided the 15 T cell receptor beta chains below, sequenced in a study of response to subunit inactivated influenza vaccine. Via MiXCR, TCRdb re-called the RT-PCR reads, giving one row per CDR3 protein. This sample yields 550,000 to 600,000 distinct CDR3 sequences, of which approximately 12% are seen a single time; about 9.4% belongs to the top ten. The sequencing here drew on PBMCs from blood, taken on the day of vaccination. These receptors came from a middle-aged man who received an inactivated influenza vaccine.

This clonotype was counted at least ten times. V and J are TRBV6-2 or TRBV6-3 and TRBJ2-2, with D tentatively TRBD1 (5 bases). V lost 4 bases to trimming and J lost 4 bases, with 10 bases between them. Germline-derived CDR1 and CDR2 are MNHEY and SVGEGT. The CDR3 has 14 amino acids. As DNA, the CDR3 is TGTGCCAGCAGTTGGACAAGAACCACCGGGGAGCTGTTTTTT. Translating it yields CASSWTRTTGELFF.

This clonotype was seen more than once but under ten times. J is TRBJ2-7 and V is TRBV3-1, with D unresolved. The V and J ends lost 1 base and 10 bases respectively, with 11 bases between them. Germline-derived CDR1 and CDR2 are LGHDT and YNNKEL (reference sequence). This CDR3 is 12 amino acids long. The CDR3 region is CASSQVDRSQYF. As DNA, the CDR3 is TGTGCCAGCAGCCAAGTAGACCGGTCCCAGTACTTC.

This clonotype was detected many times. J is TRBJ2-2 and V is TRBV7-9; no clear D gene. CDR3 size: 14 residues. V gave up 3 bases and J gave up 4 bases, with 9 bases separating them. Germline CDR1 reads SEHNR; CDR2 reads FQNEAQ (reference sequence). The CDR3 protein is CASSFDFSTGELFF. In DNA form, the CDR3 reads TGTGCCAGCAGCTTCGACTTTTCCACCGGGGAGCTGTTTTTT.

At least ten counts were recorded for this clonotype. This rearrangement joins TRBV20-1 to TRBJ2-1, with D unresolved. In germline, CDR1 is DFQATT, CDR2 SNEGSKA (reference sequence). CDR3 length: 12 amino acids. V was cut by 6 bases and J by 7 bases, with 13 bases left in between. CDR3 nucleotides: TGCAGTGCAGCCCGGTATCCGAATGAGCAGTTCTTC. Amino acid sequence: CSAARYPNEQFF.

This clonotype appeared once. The CDR3 is CASSQGELGAFF. The CDR3 nucleotides read TGTGCCAGCAGCCAAGGGGAGCTAGGAGCTTTCTTT. This chain links TRBV3-1 with TRBJ1-1; D remains ambiguous. The germline gives CDR1 LGHDT, CDR2 YNNKEL (reference sequence). V lost 1 base to trimming and J lost 10 bases, with 10 bases between them. The CDR3 has 12 residues.

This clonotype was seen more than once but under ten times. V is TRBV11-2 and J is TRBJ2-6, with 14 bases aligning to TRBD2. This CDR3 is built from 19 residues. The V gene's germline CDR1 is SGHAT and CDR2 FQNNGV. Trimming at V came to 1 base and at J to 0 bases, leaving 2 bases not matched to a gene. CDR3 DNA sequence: TGTGCCAGCAGCTTAGGGACTAGCGGGAGGTCCTCTGGGGCCAACGTCCTGACTTTC. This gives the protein CASSLGTSGRSSGANVLTF.

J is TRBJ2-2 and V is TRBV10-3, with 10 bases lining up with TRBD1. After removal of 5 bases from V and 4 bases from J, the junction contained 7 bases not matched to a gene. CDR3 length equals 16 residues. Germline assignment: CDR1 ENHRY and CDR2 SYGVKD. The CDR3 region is CAISPQDRGFTGELFF. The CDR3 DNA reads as TGTGCCATCAGTCCCCAGGACAGGGGGTTCACCGGGGAGCTGTTTTTT.

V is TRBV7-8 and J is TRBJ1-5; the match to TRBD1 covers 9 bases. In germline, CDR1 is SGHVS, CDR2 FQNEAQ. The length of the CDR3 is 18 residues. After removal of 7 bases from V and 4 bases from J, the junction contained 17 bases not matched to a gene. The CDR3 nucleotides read TGTGCCAGCACCCCGGACAGGGGATTGTATCGGATAAATCAGCCCCAGCATTTT. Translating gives CASTPDRGLYRINQPQHF.

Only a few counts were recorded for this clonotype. The DNA of the CDR3 is TGTGCCAGCAGTTACTCGACGGAAAGCTCCTACGAGCAGTACTTC. Amino acid sequence: CASSYSTESSYEQYF. The genes are TRBV6-2 or TRBV6-3 and TRBJ2-7; no definite D call. Trimming removed 0 bases from V and 0 bases from J, with 9 bases in between. This CDR3 contains 15 residues. The V gene's germline CDR1 is MNHEY and CDR2 SVGEGT.

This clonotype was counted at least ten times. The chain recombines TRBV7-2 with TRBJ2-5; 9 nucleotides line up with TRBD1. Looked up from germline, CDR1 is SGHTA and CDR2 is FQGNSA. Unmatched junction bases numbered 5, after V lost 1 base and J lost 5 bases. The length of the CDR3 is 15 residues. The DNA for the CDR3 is TGTGCCAGCAGCTTAGGGGACAGGGATATGGAGACCCAGTACTTC. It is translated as CASSLGDRDMETQYF.

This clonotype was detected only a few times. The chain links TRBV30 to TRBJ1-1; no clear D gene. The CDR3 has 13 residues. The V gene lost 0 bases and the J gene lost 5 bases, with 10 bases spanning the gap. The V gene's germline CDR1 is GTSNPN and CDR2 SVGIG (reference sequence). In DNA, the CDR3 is TGTGCCTGGAGTGTATTCCTGGGTACTGAAGCTTTCTTT. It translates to CAWSVFLGTEAFF.

CDR3: CASSPQRTSGISYEQYF. CDR3 in DNA: TGTGCCAGCAGTCCCCAAAGGACTAGCGGGATCTCCTACGAGCAGTACTTC. This chain links TRBV27 with TRBJ2-7, with TRBD2 matching 12 bases. V was pared by 5 bases and J by 0 bases, with 8 bases of the junction left unmatched. This CDR3 has 17 residues. Per the germline V gene, CDR1 is MNHEY and CDR2 is SMNVEV (reference sequence).

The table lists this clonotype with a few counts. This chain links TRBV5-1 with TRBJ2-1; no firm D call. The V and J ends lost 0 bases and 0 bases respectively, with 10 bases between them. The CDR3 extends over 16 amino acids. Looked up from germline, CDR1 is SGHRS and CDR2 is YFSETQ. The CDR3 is CASSLGGLGSYNEQFF. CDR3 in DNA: TGCGCCAGCAGCTTGGGAGGCCTAGGCTCCTACAATGAGCAGTTCTTC.

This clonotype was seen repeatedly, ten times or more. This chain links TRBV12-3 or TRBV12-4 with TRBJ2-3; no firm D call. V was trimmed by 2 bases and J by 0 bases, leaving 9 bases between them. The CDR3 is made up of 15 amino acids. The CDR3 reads CASSLLSLSTDTQYF. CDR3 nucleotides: TGTGCCAGCAGTTTACTCTCCCTAAGCACAGATACGCAGTATTTT.

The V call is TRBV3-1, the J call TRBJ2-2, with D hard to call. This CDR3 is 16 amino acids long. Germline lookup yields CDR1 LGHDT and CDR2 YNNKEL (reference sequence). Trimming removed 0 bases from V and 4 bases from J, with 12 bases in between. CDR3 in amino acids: CASSQERPAGTGELFF. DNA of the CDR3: TGTGCCAGCAGCCAAGAAAGACCAGCTGGCACCGGGGAGCTGTTTTTT.